The rows below give T cell receptor beta chains drawn from one sample of a study of blood T cell repertoires in COVID-19. Clones were sequenced by immunoSEQ multiplex PCR, and TCRdb holds only the in-frame ones, with some missing. Among 250,000 or so clones listed, 90% were seen once. The specimen sequenced was peripheral blood. These receptors originate from an older woman with COVID-19, enrolled during active disease. Each CDR3 is given with its conserved first and last residue. A D gene is named only where the DNA matches it firmly. Not all rows give a size; the values are once, few, many and, for expanded clones, a class.

abundance	len	d_gene	v_gene	j_gene	CDR3nt	CDR3aa
once	15	.	TRBV19	TRBJ1-1	TGTGCCAGTAGTATCGTCCTCAGGGGGAACACTGAAGCTTTCTTT	CASSIVLRGNTEAFF
.	15	.	TRBV5-5	TRBJ2-7	TGTGCCAGCAGCCCGCCCGGAGGGGAATCCTACGAGCAGTACTTC	CASSPPGGESYEQYF
.	13	.	TRBV12-3/TRBV12-4	TRBJ1-2	TGTGCCAGCAGCCCTCTGAGTACCAATGGCTACACCTTC	CASSPLSTNGYTF
.	15	.	TRBV7-6	TRBJ2-7	TGTGCCAGCAGCTTAAGTGGCAGGGGAACCTACGAGCAGTACTTC	CASSLSGRGTYEQYF
.	14	TRBD1	TRBV6-1	TRBJ1-6	TGTGCCAGCAGTGAAGAAGGGGGCATTTCACCCCTCCACTTT	CASSEEGGISPLHF
.	13	TRBD1	TRBV19	TRBJ1-5	TGTGCCACCGGGACAGGGATTAATCAGCCCCAGCATTTT	CATGTGINQPQHF
.	13	.	TRBV9	TRBJ1-4	TGTGCCAGCAGCGTAACCCAGGGTGAAAAACTGTTTTTT	CASSVTQGEKLFF
.	16	TRBD2	TRBV4-2	TRBJ2-3	TGTGCCAGCAGCCAAGTCAGCGGGGGGGGCACAGATACGCAGTATTTT	CASSQVSGGGTDTQYF
.	14	.	TRBV7-8	TRBJ1-1	TGTGCCAGCAGCTTAATTCAGGGGAACACTGAAGCTTTCTTT	CASSLIQGNTEAFF
.	11	.	TRBV3-1/TRBV3-2	TRBJ2-3	TGTGCCAGCCAGGAAACAGATACGCAGTATTTT	CASQETDTQYF
.	13	TRBD1	TRBV5-1	TRBJ2-1	TGCGCCAGCAGCACCGGACAGGGTGGAGAGCAGTTCTTC	CASSTGQGGEQFF
.	13	.	TRBV27	TRBJ2-7	TGTGCCAGCAGCTTAGCGGTCCGGGACAAGGGAAACTTC	CASSLAVRDKGNF
.	17	TRBD1	TRBV4-3	TRBJ1-1	TGCGCCAGCAGCCAGGGCCGACAGGGGCCTGAGTGGACTGAAGCTTTCTTT	CASSQGRQGPEWTEAFF
.	14	TRBD1	TRBV4-3	TRBJ1-1	TGCGCCAGCAGCCATGAGACAGGGGGCACTGAAGCTTTCTTT	CASSHETGGTEAFF
.	18	TRBD2	TRBV5-1	TRBJ2-6	TGCGCCAGCAGCTGGAGACTAGCGGGGAACTCTGGGGCCAACGTCCTGACTTTC	CASSWRLAGNSGANVLTF
.	15	TRBD1	TRBV19	TRBJ1-2	TGTGCCAGTAGTTCCCGGGACAGAGTTAACTATGGCTACACCTTC	CASSSRDRVNYGYTF
.	15	.	TRBV5-4	TRBJ1-1	TGTGCCAGCAGCTCCAAGACAGTCATGAACACTGAAGCTTTCTTT	CASSSKTVMNTEAFF
.	18	TRBD1	TRBV3-1/TRBV3-2	TRBJ1-6	TGTGCCAGCAGCCTCTTGGGGACAGAAAGCTCCTATAATTCACCCCTCCACTTT	CASSLLGTESSYNSPLHF
.	17	.	TRBV5-6	TRBJ1-6	TGTGCCAGCAGCACGCTTACAGGGTACTCCTATAATTCACCCCTCCACTTT	CASSTLTGYSYNSPLHF
.	15	.	TRBV7-2	TRBJ2-1	TGTGCCAGCAGCCCCGGACTACCCTCCTACAATGAGCAGTTCTTC	CASSPGLPSYNEQFF
.	14	TRBD1	TRBV5-5	TRBJ1-2	TGTGCCAGCAGCCCCGACAGGGGAAGCTATGGCTACACCTTC	CASSPDRGSYGYTF
.	14	.	TRBV6-6	TRBJ1-1	TGTGCCAGCAGTTATCAGGAGGTGAACACTGAAGCTTTCTTT	CASSYQEVNTEAFF
few	13	TRBD1	TRBV6-5	TRBJ1-2	TGTGCCAGCAGGGGCACAGGGGGAGGTGGCTACACCTTC	CASRGTGGGGYTF
.	13	.	TRBV27	TRBJ1-3	TGTGCCAGACAGGAGTTCTCTGGAAACACCATATATTTT	CARQEFSGNTIYF
.	12	.	TRBV30	TRBJ1-2	TGTGCCTGGAGTGTACGGGGGTATGGCTACACCTTC	CAWSVRGYGYTF
.	18	TRBD2	TRBV11-2	TRBJ2-3	TGTGCCAGCAGCTTACTTCGCTTGGGACTAGCCAGCACAGATACGCAGTATTTT	CASSLLRLGLASTDTQYF
once	18	TRBD1	TRBV11-2	TRBJ1-1	TGTGCCAGCAGCTCGGGACAGGGGGCATTGAGCATGGACACTGAAGCTTTCTTT	CASSSGQGALSMDTEAFF
once	19	TRBD1	TRBV5-4	TRBJ2-6	TGTGCCAGCAGCTTGAACCGGGACAGAATCCCTCCTGGGGCCAACGTCCTGACTTTC	CASSLNRDRIPPGANVLTF
.	13	.	TRBV5-1	TRBJ1-5	TGCGCCAGCAGCTTGTCAAGCAATCAGCCCCAGCATTTT	CASSLSSNQPQHF
.	16	TRBD1	TRBV4-1	TRBJ2-4	TGCGCCAGCAGCCGAGCTGGCGGGACAGGTACCAACATTCAGTACTTC	CASSRAGGTGTNIQYF
.	15	TRBD1	TRBV18	TRBJ1-1	TGTGCCAGCTCCGAGACCGGGACAGGGGGCACTGAAGCTTTCTTT	CASSETGTGGTEAFF
.	15	TRBD2	TRBV6-2/TRBV6-3	TRBJ2-2	TGTGCCAGCAGTTCTTTAGCGGGGGACACCGGGGAGCTGTTTTTT	CASSSLAGDTGELFF
.	18	TRBD2	TRBV18	TRBJ2-3	TGTGCCAGCTCACCAGGACTAGCGGGGGTCTTAATCACAGATACGCAGTATTTT	CASSPGLAGVLITDTQYF
.	15	.	TRBV7-2	TRBJ1-5	TGTGCCAGCAGCTTTAACGGGGGAGGCAATCAGCCCCAGCATTTT	CASSFNGGGNQPQHF
.	19	TRBD2	TRBV13	TRBJ2-1	TGTGCCGGAGGACCCCGGACGACTAGCGGGGGGGCTGGCTACAATGAGCAGTTCTTC	CAGGPRTTSGGAGYNEQFF
.	13	.	TRBV6-5	TRBJ1-2	TGTGCCAGCAGTATAAGCGCAGGGCAGGGCTACACCTTC	CASSISAGQGYTF
.	15	.	TRBV4-2	TRBJ1-6	TGTGCCAGCAGCCAAGACACAGGATATAATTCACCCCTCCACTTT	CASSQDTGYNSPLHF
few	14	.	TRBV7-2	TRBJ1-4	TGTGCCAGCCGGCCCGGGGCAACTAATGAAAAACTGTTTTTT	CASRPGATNEKLFF
.	16	TRBD1	TRBV7-7	TRBJ2-5	TGTGCTAGCAGCCCGACCCGGACAGGGATATTTGAGACCCAGTACTTC	CASSPTRTGIFETQYF
few	12	TRBD1	TRBV7-2	TRBJ1-1	TGTGCCAGCAGCTTTCCAGGGGGTGAAGCTTTCTTT	CASSFPGGEAFF
.	16	TRBD2	TRBV15	TRBJ2-2	TGTGCCACCAGCAAGCTAGCGGGGGGGCTCACCGGGGAGCTGTTTTTT	CATSKLAGGLTGELFF
few	13	.	TRBV6-1	TRBJ1-3	TGTGCCAGCAGTGAATCGGGGTACAACACCATATATTTT	CASSESGYNTIYF
.	15	.	TRBV6-5	TRBJ1-2	TGTGCCAGCAACGGCGGTCAGCGGACGGTAGTGGGCTACACCTTC	CASNGGQRTVVGYTF
.	13	.	TRBV29-1	TRBJ1-2	TGCAGCGTTGACTGGAGGACTAACTATGGCTACACCTTC	CSVDWRTNYGYTF
once	16	TRBD1	TRBV25-1	TRBJ1-4	TGTGCCAGCAGTGAATCTGGAACAGGGGTAAAGGAAAAACTGTTTTTT	CASSESGTGVKEKLFF
.	15	.	TRBV27	TRBJ2-2	TGTGCCAGCACTCTGGGCATCCCAGGGACCGGGGAGCTGTTTTTT	CASTLGIPGTGELFF
.	14	TRBD1	TRBV12-5	TRBJ2-7	TGTGCTAGTGGATTTGACAGGGGGCCCTACGAGCAGTACTTC	CASGFDRGPYEQYF
.	13	TRBD1	TRBV9	TRBJ2-2	TGTGCCAGCAGACAGGGGGCGGGCGGGGAGCTGTTTTTT	CASRQGAGGELFF
.	16	TRBD1	TRBV7-8	TRBJ2-2	TGTGCCAGCAGTTTTACCGGGACAGGGAGCACCGGGGAGCTGTTTTTT	CASSFTGTGSTGELFF
.	14	.	TRBV4-1	TRBJ2-7	TGCGCCAGCAGCCATCCGGGAGAAGACTACGAGCAGTACTTC	CASSHPGEDYEQYF
.	14	.	TRBV5-1	TRBJ2-7	TGCGCCAGCAGCTTCGACAGCGGCGGGGACGAGCAGTACTTC	CASSFDSGGDEQYF
once	14	.	TRBV18	TRBJ1-1	TGTGCCAGCTCACCCTTTGGGGCGGACACTGAAGCTTTCTTT	CASSPFGADTEAFF
.	15	.	TRBV7-2	TRBJ2-1	TGTGCCAGCAGCCCACAGGGTAGATCCTACAATGAGCAGTTCTTC	CASSPQGRSYNEQFF
.	15	.	TRBV6-2/TRBV6-3	TRBJ1-3	TGTGCCAGCAGTTACTTTCTGAGCTCTGGAAACACCATATATTTT	CASSYFLSSGNTIYF
.	15	TRBD2	TRBV7-8	TRBJ2-2	TGTGCCAGCAGCACCCGGGACTACAACACCGGGGAGCTGTTTTTT	CASSTRDYNTGELFF
.	15	.	TRBV2	TRBJ1-2	TGTGCCAGCAGTGAAGGGGCCACGGGGAGCTATGGCTACACCTTC	CASSEGATGSYGYTF
.	13	.	TRBV3-1/TRBV3-2	TRBJ1-1	TGTGCCAGCTTGGGACTCCCGAACACTGAAGCTTTCTTT	CASLGLPNTEAFF
once	15	TRBD1	TRBV6-5	TRBJ1-1	TGTGCCAGCAGTTCCCAGGGGGCCTTGAACACTGAAGCTTTCTTT	CASSSQGALNTEAFF